This T cell receptor beta chain is drawn from a study of shared clonotypes between healthy human individuals. About the study: The plates for each donor numbered three CD4 naive, three CD4 memory, two CD8 naive and one CD8 memory. Broader study findings: Sampling included only blood; tissue repertoires likely differ.

Execution of the assay was at deep level. Replicate PCRs from sorted subsets contained around 200 ng DNA, which is 30,000 to 35,000 T cell genomes. TCRdb's copy holds only in-frame clones and misses some; the assay was immunoSEQ multiplex PCR. This sample has about 2,500,000 clones, with approximately 92% found just once. A word on this clone: The antigen is undetermined. Relative to the germline gene, one junction end is altered; a read error may explain this.

The sample comprised naive CD4+ T cells sorted from blood. Subset denoted: CD45RA+ positively selected. The clonotype was recovered from a young man in good health.

CDR3 amino acids: CASSVPGQGELF. The DNA of the CDR3 is TGTGCCAGCAGTGTACCGGGGCAGGGGGAGCTCTTC. This sequence joins TRBV28 and TRBJ2-1; TRBD1 matches 7 bases. Per the germline V gene, CDR1 is MDHEN and CDR2 is SYDVKM. There are 12 residues in the CDR3.